These T cell receptor beta chains were read from a single sample in a study of CD8 T cells in ankylosing spondylitis. TCRdb itself ran the 5' RACE reads through MiXCR, one entry per CDR3 protein. Among some 700,000 distinct CDR3 sequences listed, roughly 19% were seen once. The sample taken for sequencing was blood, either unsorted or a sorted T cell fraction (not recorded which). These receptors came from a male donor with ankylosing spondylitis. Each CDR3 is given with its conserved first and last residue. Clone size is shown for a subset of rows, as once, few, many or a class of expanded clone.

cdr3_aa	v_call	j_call	clone_size
CASSLQGGGNIQYF	TRBV3-1	TRBJ2-4	few
CASSGSGSGSYNEQFF	TRBV2	TRBJ2-1	.
CASSLAGRSGANVLTF	TRBV12-3/TRBV12-4	TRBJ2-6	few
CASSWDNYEQYF	TRBV6-6	TRBJ2-7	few
CASSAMTGVNQPQHF	TRBV6-1	TRBJ1-5	.
CASSQWGVDREAFF	TRBV4-1	TRBJ1-1	.
CATIPGEYRGGGEAFF	TRBV12-3/TRBV12-4	TRBJ1-1	.
CASSPSGGSAHEQYF	TRBV6-1	TRBJ2-7	.
CSVVQGAQGYTF	TRBV29-1	TRBJ1-2	few
CASSQTPGQGSYNEQFF	TRBV11-2	TRBJ2-1	once
CASSYIGKGQQETQYF	TRBV6-5	TRBJ2-5	.
CASSLAIGVQETQYF	TRBV7-2	TRBJ2-5	.
CASSYRTSGRANEQFF	TRBV6-5	TRBJ2-1	few
CASSFSQETQYF	TRBV5-1	TRBJ2-5	many
CASSLGTGDHQPQHF	TRBV11-2	TRBJ1-5	many
CASSFWFRARDTEAFF	TRBV5-1	TRBJ1-1	.
CASMAGGTDTQYF	TRBV28	TRBJ2-3	few
CASSSVSSGSGEQFF	TRBV28	TRBJ2-1	.
CASSQQGGRRDEQFF	TRBV4-2	TRBJ2-1	.
CSAPSRTRIDEQFF	TRBV20-1	TRBJ2-1	.
CASSPLDRVNTEAFF	TRBV6-1	TRBJ1-1	.
CASSEAPGQGQPQHF	TRBV2	TRBJ1-5	many
CASSYDQGYSNQPQHF	TRBV6-2/TRBV6-3	TRBJ1-5	.
CASSELGGGTDTQYF	TRBV6-1	TRBJ2-3	.
CASSSTGERLTYEQYF	TRBV28	TRBJ2-7	.
CASRAGTGGYEQFF	TRBV12-3/TRBV12-4	TRBJ2-1	.
CASSPQGQMSPLHF	TRBV27	TRBJ1-6	.
CASSRKGYLREPHRNEQFF	TRBV14	TRBJ2-1	few
CASKMDTVYGYTF	TRBV2	TRBJ1-2	.
CASSLDLKDTQYF	TRBV11-2	TRBJ2-3	.
CATSRDRSGTQPQHF	TRBV15	TRBJ1-5	.
CASSPVAGWQYNEQFF	TRBV5-6	TRBJ2-1	many
CASSTLGETQYF	TRBV12-3/TRBV12-4	TRBJ2-5	many
CASSSWTGENIQYF	TRBV9	TRBJ2-4	few
CASSPQGPTTGELFF	TRBV12-3/TRBV12-4	TRBJ2-2	many
CASGLVSAGSYEQYF	TRBV12-5	TRBJ2-7	few
CASKGETEYTDTQYF	TRBV28	TRBJ2-3	few
CATSDPRTERTSGRFNEQFF	TRBV24-1	TRBJ2-1	few
CSVDTGELFF	TRBV29-1	TRBJ2-2	few
CASSPGHSVSTNEKLFF	TRBV7-9	TRBJ1-4	few
CASSLGQGMVPLHF	TRBV5-1	TRBJ1-6	few
CASSSSTSGSETQYF	TRBV5-1	TRBJ2-5	.
CAISESTLGGPQYF	TRBV10-3	TRBJ2-3	many
CASSLQGSLDSPLHF	TRBV5-5	TRBJ1-6	few
CASSSGTGFGYTF	TRBV11-2	TRBJ1-2	few
CSARGFGGGGDTQYF	TRBV20-1	TRBJ2-3	.
CASSQGGGVGSYNEQFF	TRBV4-1	TRBJ2-1	few
CASSFPGREQYF	TRBV12-3/TRBV12-4	TRBJ2-7	.
CAIPTGTSGSEQYF	TRBV10-3	TRBJ2-7	.
CASSQVLAGSYEQYF	TRBV14	TRBJ2-7	few
CASSDIPGQGTGGGYTF	TRBV7-9	TRBJ1-2	few
CASSLGLMDIQYF	TRBV11-2	TRBJ2-4	.
CASSGGLNTEAFF	TRBV12-3/TRBV12-4	TRBJ1-1	many
CASSLAASTQETQYF	TRBV5-6	TRBJ2-5	.
CASSQGFTGDNQPQHF	TRBV3-1	TRBJ1-5	.
CASSLVIRGISYEQYF	TRBV7-8	TRBJ2-7	.
CSASSGTTGELFF	TRBV20-1	TRBJ2-2	.
CASSLVSGSYGYTF	TRBV7-2	TRBJ1-2	few
CASSQVGGEVGVQPQHF	TRBV4-1	TRBJ1-5	.